This T cell receptor (beta chain) appears in the sequencing data of a study of blood T cells in healthy people across ages. Turning to this clonotype: Its antigen is currently unknown.

Next came a second PCR, run for about 7 to 12 cycles, which used a sample-barcoded 5' primer along with a J-beta primer mix. TCRdb independently ran MiXCR on the 5' RACE reads; one entry per CDR3 protein. The sample lists 1.5 million to 2 million distinct CDR3 sequences; roughly two fifths were seen once. Study-wide results and limits: Age brought a roughly linear fall in TCR beta diversity measured per million T cells. The study lacked donor CMV status, which possibly confounded expanded clonotype changes.

CDR1 is MNHEY, CDR2 SVGEGT, per germline. The ends were cut back, 6 bases at V and 13 bases at J, with 28 bases in the middle. This CDR3 comprises 16 residues. Sequenced input: blood. The V gene is TRBV6-2 or TRBV6-3, the J gene TRBJ2-4, with unresolved D. This clonotype was obtained from a human donor in good health. The CDR3 nucleotides are TGTGCCAGCAGCTATAAGATGACGGCAAGATCCTACGAACAGTACTTC. Residues: CASSYKMTARSYEQYF.